The 27 T cell receptor beta chains reported below all come from one sample, sequenced in a study of blood T cell repertoires in COVID-19. Profiling relied on immunoSEQ multiplex PCR, and the TCRdb table lists in-frame clones only, not all of them. The sample shows about 200,000 clones, about 88% of them seen only once. The material sequenced was peripheral blood. These receptors were collected from a man in his fifties with COVID-19, enrolled during active disease.

This clone was seen just once. This sequence joins TRBV7-7 and TRBJ2-5; 8 bases match TRBD2. With V trimmed by 5 bases and J by 5 bases, 7 bases remained unmatched. The CDR3 runs 14 residues. The germline CDR1 and CDR2 sequences are SSHAT and FNYEAQ (reference sequence). The CDR3 loop reads CASSPGGGVETQYF. The CDR3 DNA sequence: TGTGCCAGCAGCCCCGGGGGGGGAGTGGAGACCCAGTACTTC.

This clone was counted only a few times. The rearrangement uses TRBV6-4 and TRBJ2-3, with TRBD2 matching over 10 bases. CDR3 length equals 15 residues. Germline V gene data show CDR1 as MRHNA and CDR2 as SNTAGT. The V segment lost 6 bases and the J segment 0 bases; nucleotides outside the gene matches: 3. In DNA form, the CDR3 reads TGTGCCAGCAGCCCGACTAGCGGGAGCACAGATACGCAGTATTTT. Translating gives CASSPTSGSTDTQYF.

The chain couples TRBV6-2 or TRBV6-3 to TRBJ2-3; 7 bases line up with TRBD2. This CDR3 is built from 15 residues. The germline CDR1 and CDR2 sequences are MNHEY and SVGEGT. Unmatched junction bases numbered 7, after V lost 2 bases and J lost 5 bases. CDR3 amino acids: CASSYSGLAVDTQYF. CDR3 bases: TGTGCCAGCAGTTACAGTGGGCTAGCGGTAGATACGCAGTATTTT.

This chain's CDR3 is CASSFEFGEQYF. The CDR3 nucleotides are TGTGCCAGCAGTTTTGAGTTCGGCGAGCAGTACTTC. The chain employs TRBV27 and TRBJ2-7, with D hard to call. CDR3 length equals 12 residues. The germline V gene encodes CDR1 MNHEY and CDR2 SMNVEV (reference sequence). V lost 3 bases and J lost 6, with 9 bases in between.

This sequence joins TRBV28 and TRBJ2-7, with 7 bases matching TRBD1. This CDR3 contains 13 residues. Germline CDR1 reads MDHEN; CDR2 reads SYDVKM. The J segment lost 0 bases and the V segment lost 5 bases, leaving 1 base of the junction unmatched. The CDR3 spells CASSQGVSYEQYF. The DNA for the CDR3 is TGTGCCAGCAGTCAGGGGGTCTCCTACGAGCAGTACTTC.

The gene calls are TRBV7-9 and TRBJ2-3, with D possibly matching TRBD1 (5 bases). The CDR3 is 16 amino acids. The V gene's germline CDR1 is SEHNR and CDR2 FQNEAQ (reference sequence). Trimming cost V 4 bases and J 0 bases, with 14 bases left between them. CDR3 bases: TGTGCCAGCAGCTCCTCTGGGCGACAGAGCACAGATACGCAGTATTTT. Amino acid sequence: CASSSSGRQSTDTQYF.

The chain joins TRBV3-1 (or the pseudogene TRBV3-2) to TRBJ2-5, with D unclear. V lost 4 bases to trimming and J lost 4 bases, with 13 bases between them. Per the germline V gene, CDR1 is LGHDT and CDR2 is YNNKEL (reference sequence). This CDR3 spans 14 amino acids. The DNA of the CDR3 is TGTGCCAGCAGCCCCACGGTGAGCTCAGAGACCCAGTACTTC. Translating it yields CASSPTVSSETQYF.

This chain links TRBV5-8 with TRBJ1-2, with 7 nucleotides matching TRBD1. The CDR3 is made up of 15 amino acids. CDR1 is SGHTS, CDR2 YDEGEE, per germline. The ends lost 4 bases at V and 6 bases at J; junction bases unmatched: 12. The CDR3 DNA sequence: TGTGCCAGCAGCCCCCCCTCGACAGGGATCCATGGCTACACCTTC. Translated, it gives CASSPPSTGIHGYTF.

This clone was detected only once. The genes are TRBV23-1 and TRBJ2-2; weak D call: TRBD1 (5 bases). TRBV23-1 is flagged as an ORF with uncertain function. V gave up 10 bases and J gave up 0 bases, with 18 bases separating them. The CDR3 contains 16 residues. CDR3 sequence: CAIPSSAGPNTGELFF. The CDR3 nucleotides are TGCGCCATCCCCTCTTCGGCAGGGCCGAACACCGGGGAGCTGTTTTTT.

The V gene is TRBV10-3, the J gene TRBJ2-1; 12 bases are shared with TRBD2. J lost 8 bases, V lost 7 bases, and 9 bases had no gene match. The CDR3 sequence is 15 residues long. Germline assignment: CDR1 ENHRY and CDR2 SYGVKD. The CDR3 here is CAIKPSGGAWDEQFF. The CDR3 DNA reads TGTGCCATCAAACCTAGCGGGGGGGCCTGGGATGAGCAGTTCTTC.

The chain combines TRBV11-2 with TRBJ2-5; 7 bases map to TRBD1. The trim removed 1 base at V and 5 bases at J, leaving 4 bases unmatched. Germline-derived CDR1 and CDR2 are SGHAT and FQNNGV. This CDR3 is 14 amino acids long. CDR3 in amino acids: CASSLVTGPETQYF. The CDR3, as DNA: TGTGCCAGCAGCTTAGTGACAGGGCCGGAGACCCAGTACTTC.

V gene TRBV24-1 combines with J gene TRBJ2-1, with D perhaps matching TRBD2 (5 bases). In germline, CDR1 is KGHDR, CDR2 SFDVKD. V lost 5 bases, J lost 10 bases, and 11 bases lay in between. The CDR3 contains 12 residues. This CDR3 reads CATSGEIGEQFF. Written as DNA, the CDR3 is TGTGCCACCAGTGGGGAGATTGGGGAGCAGTTCTTC.

A single count supports this clone. The V gene is TRBV5-4, the J gene TRBJ2-5, with D perhaps matching TRBD1 (6 bases). The CDR3 loop spans 15 amino acids. V lost 2 bases and J 5 bases, leaving 16 bases between the germline ends. Germline CDR1 SGHNT, CDR2 YYREEE (reference sequence). The CDR3 DNA follows: TGTGCCAGCAGCTTACGGGACATCTCGGTGGAGACCCAGTACTTC. It yields the protein CASSLRDISVETQYF.

This clone appeared a single time. The chain carries TRBV11-2 and TRBJ2-7; TRBD1 is a possible D gene (5 bases). The V gene's germline CDR1 is SGHAT and CDR2 FQNNGV. Trimming removed 0 bases at V and 2 bases at J, with 11 bases between. The CDR3 consists of 15 residues. The CDR3 region has the DNA TGTGCCAGCAGCTTAGAGGGTGGACAAACCTACGAGCAGTACTTC. Its translation: CASSLEGGQTYEQYF.

This chain joins TRBV19 and TRBJ2-3; tentatively, D is TRBD2 (6 bases). The CDR3 runs to 13 residues. The V gene's germline CDR1 is LNHDA and CDR2 SQIVND (reference sequence). Trimming pared 7 bases from V and 6 bases from J, leaving 14 bases between. The CDR3 loop reads CASKQGLTDTQYF. CDR3 in DNA: TGTGCCAGTAAGCAGGGACTCACGGATACGCAGTATTTT.

The chain couples TRBV7-8 to TRBJ1-2; D is unclear. The V end was cut by 1 base, the J end by 3 bases, with 18 bases between. The germline V gene encodes CDR1 SGHVS and CDR2 FQNEAQ. The CDR3 is made up of 17 amino acids. The CDR3 reads CASSLVPDLPEDYGYTF. The CDR3 nucleotides are TGTGCCAGCAGCTTAGTACCCGATTTGCCGGAGGACTATGGCTACACCTTC.

The rearrangement joins TRBV3-1 (or the pseudogene TRBV3-2) to TRBJ2-3, with 8 positions matching TRBD2. V was clipped by 1 base and J by 6 bases; unmatched bases: 9. Per the germline V gene, CDR1 is LGHDT and CDR2 is YNNKEL (reference sequence). This CDR3 is built from 16 residues. The CDR3 DNA sequence: TGTGCCAGCAGCCAAGTTCCGGGGGGGCTCTCGGATACGCAGTATTTT. Amino acids: CASSQVPGGLSDTQYF.

The chain combines TRBV5-6 with TRBJ2-3; 7 bases match TRBD2. CDR1 is SGHDT and CDR2 is YYEEEE in the germline V gene. This CDR3 comprises 16 residues. Germline trimming cut 2 bases from V and 2 bases from J; bases unmatched to any gene: 8. CDR3 residues: CASSFYSGPNTDTQYF. The CDR3 DNA reads as TGTGCCAGCAGCTTCTATAGCGGGCCGAACACAGATACGCAGTATTTT. The full variable domain, in which reference TRBV5-6 and TRBJ2-3 provide the parts outside the CDR3, is DAGVTQSPTHLIKTRGQQVTLRCSPKSGHDTVSWYQQALGQGPQFIFQYYEEEERQRGNFPDRFSGHQFPNYSSELNVNALLLGDSALYLCASSFYSGPNTDTQYFGPGTRLTVL.

The chain is built from TRBV6-5 and TRBJ2-7, with 10 positions matching TRBD2. CDR1 MNHEY and CDR2 SVGAGI come from the germline V gene. CDR3 length: 15 residues. V shed 0 bases and J 2 bases; nucleotides not matched to a gene: 1. Here the CDR3 DNA reads TGTGCCAGCAGTTACTCACTAGCGGGACCCTACGAGCAGTACTTC. Encoded protein: CASSYSLAGPYEQYF.

This chain uses TRBV19 with TRBJ2-3, with D maybe TRBD2 (5 bases). This CDR3 is built from 14 residues. Trimming left V 3 bases short and J 2 bases short, with 9 bases between. The germline V gene encodes CDR1 LNHDA and CDR2 SQIVND (reference sequence). CDR3 coding DNA: TGTGCCAGTAGTATCGGGCTAGCCACAGATACGCAGTATTTT. This gives the protein CASSIGLATDTQYF.

This clone was counted between two and nine times. The V gene is TRBV5-6, the J gene TRBJ2-3; TRBD2 agrees at 10 bases. J gave up 3 bases and V 1 base, and 8 bases lay outside the gene matches. In germline, CDR1 is SGHDT, CDR2 YYEEEE. The CDR3 is made up of 17 amino acids. The CDR3 region is CASSLKFGSGRTDTQYF. The DNA for the CDR3 is TGTGCCAGCAGCTTGAAGTTCGGTAGCGGGAGGACAGATACGCAGTATTTT.

The chain links TRBV7-9 to TRBJ1-6; tentative D call: TRBD1 (5 bases). Between the trimmed V and J ends, which lost 2 bases and 5 bases, there was a span of 10 bases. The CDR3 has 15 residues. Per germline, CDR1 SEHNR and CDR2 FQNEAQ (reference sequence). The CDR3 DNA follows: TGTGCCAGCAGCTTAACGACAGCGAATAATTCACCCCTCCACTTT. Its translation is CASSLTTANNSPLHF.

The CDR3 DNA follows: TGTGCCAGCAGGGCAGGGGATCGGAACACTGAAGCTTTCTTT. This encodes CASRAGDRNTEAFF. The chain employs TRBV2 and TRBJ1-1; weak D call: TRBD1 (6 bases). Germline V gene data show CDR1 as SNHLY and CDR2 as FYNNEI. Trimming left V 6 bases short and J 1 base short, with 12 bases between. This CDR3 is built from 14 residues. Combining the CDR3 with reference TRBV2 and TRBJ1-1 gives the whole variable domain EPEVTQTPSHQVTQMGQEVILRCVPISNHLYFYWYRQILGQKVEFLVSFYNNEISEKSEIFDDQFSVERPDGSNFTLKIRSTKLEDSAMYFCASRAGDRNTEAFFGQGTRLTVV.

The V and J genes are TRBV19 and TRBJ2-1, with D possibly TRBD2 on 5 matching bases. Germline CDR1 reads LNHDA; CDR2 reads SQIVND (reference sequence). Deletions cut 5 bases from V and 4 bases from J, with 12 bases between. The length of the CDR3 is 14 residues. CDR3 nucleotides: TGTGCCAGTAGTCTCGGGGATACTTACAATGAGCAGTTCTTC. Its protein product is CASSLGDTYNEQFF.

Only a few counts were recorded for this clone. This chain connects TRBV5-4 to TRBJ2-1, with 7 bases fitting TRBD1. Trimming cost V 5 bases and J 3 bases; bases outside gene matches: 8. CDR3 length: 15 amino acids. Per the germline V gene, CDR1 is SGHNT and CDR2 is YYREEE (reference sequence). This CDR3 is CASSSPGQSYNEQFF. DNA of the CDR3: TGTGCCAGCAGTTCACCGGGACAGAGCTACAATGAGCAGTTCTTC.

The gene calls are TRBV18 and TRBJ1-5; TRBD1 is a possible D gene (6 bases). V gave up 5 bases and J gave up 0 bases, with 11 bases separating them. In germline, CDR1 is KGHSH, CDR2 LQKENI. The CDR3 consists of 15 residues. This CDR3 reads CASSVDRPSNQPQHF. The CDR3, as DNA: TGTGCCAGCTCAGTGGACAGACCTAGCAATCAGCCCCAGCATTTT.

V is TRBV28 and J is TRBJ2-7, with D hard to call. V was cut by 3 bases and J by 2 bases, with 5 bases left in between. CDR3 length: 12 residues. Germline lookup yields CDR1 MDHEN and CDR2 SYDVKM. The CDR3 coding sequence is TGTGCCAGCAGTTTGAACACCTACGAGCAGTACTTC. Amino acid sequence: CASSLNTYEQYF.